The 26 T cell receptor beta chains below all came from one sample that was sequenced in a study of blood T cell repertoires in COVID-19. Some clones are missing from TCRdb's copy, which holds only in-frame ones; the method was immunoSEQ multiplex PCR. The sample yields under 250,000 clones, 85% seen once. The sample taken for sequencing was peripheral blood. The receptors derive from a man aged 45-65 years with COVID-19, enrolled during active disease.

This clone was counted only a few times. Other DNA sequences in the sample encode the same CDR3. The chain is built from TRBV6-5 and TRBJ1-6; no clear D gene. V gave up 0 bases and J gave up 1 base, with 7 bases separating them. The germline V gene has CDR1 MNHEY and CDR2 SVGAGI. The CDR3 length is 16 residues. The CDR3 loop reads CASSYSGRSYNSPLHF. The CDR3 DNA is TGTGCCAGCAGTTACTCGGGCCGATCCTATAATTCACCCCTCCACTTT.

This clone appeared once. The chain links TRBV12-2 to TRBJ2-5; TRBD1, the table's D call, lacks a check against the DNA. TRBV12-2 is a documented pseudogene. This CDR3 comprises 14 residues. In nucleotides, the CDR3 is TGTGCAAGTCGCTCCGGGACAGACCAAGAGACCCAGTACTTC. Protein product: CASRSGTDQETQYF.

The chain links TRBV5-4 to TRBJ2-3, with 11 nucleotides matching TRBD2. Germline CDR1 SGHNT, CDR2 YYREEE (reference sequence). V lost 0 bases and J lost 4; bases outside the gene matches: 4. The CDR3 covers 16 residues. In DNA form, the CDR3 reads TGTGCCAGCAGCTTGGATCTAGCGGGGGGTTCAGATACGCAGTATTTT. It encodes CASSLDLAGGSDTQYF.

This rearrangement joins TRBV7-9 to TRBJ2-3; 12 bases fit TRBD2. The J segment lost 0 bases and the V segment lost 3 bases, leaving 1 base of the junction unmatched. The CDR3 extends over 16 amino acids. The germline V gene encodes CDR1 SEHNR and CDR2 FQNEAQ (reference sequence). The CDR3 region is CASSFLAGGSTDTQYF. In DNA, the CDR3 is TGTGCCAGCAGCTTCCTAGCGGGGGGGAGCACAGATACGCAGTATTTT.

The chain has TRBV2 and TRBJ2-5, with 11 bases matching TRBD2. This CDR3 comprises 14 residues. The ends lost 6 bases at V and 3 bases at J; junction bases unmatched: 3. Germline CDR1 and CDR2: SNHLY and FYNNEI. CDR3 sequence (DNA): TGTGCCAGCAGGACTAGCGGGGTCGAAGAGACCCAGTACTTC. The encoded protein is CASRTSGVEETQYF.

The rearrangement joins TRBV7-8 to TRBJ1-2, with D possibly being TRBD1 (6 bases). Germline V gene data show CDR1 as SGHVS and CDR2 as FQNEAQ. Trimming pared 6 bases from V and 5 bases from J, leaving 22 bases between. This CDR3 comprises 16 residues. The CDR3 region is CASSSGAPGTIYGYTF. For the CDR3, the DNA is TGTGCCAGCAGTTCAGGAGCCCCCGGGACAATTTATGGCTACACCTTC.

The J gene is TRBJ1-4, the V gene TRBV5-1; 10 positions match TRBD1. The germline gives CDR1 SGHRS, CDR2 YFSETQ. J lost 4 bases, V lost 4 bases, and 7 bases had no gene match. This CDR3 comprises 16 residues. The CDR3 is CASSPGTGANNEKLFF. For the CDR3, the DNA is TGCGCCAGCAGCCCTGGGACAGGGGCTAATAATGAAAAACTGTTTTTT.

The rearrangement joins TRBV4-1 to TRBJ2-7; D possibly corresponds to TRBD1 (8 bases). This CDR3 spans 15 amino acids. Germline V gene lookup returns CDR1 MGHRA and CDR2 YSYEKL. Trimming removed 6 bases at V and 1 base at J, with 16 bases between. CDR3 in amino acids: CASRDGQGLSYEQYF. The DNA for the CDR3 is TGCGCCAGCAGAGACGGACAGGGACTATCCTACGAGCAGTACTTC.

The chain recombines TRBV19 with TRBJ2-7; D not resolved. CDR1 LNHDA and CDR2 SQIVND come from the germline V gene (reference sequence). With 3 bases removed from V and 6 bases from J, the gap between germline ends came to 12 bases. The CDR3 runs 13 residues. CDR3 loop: CASSIGPRSEQYF. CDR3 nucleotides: TGTGCCAGTAGTATCGGCCCCCGGAGCGAGCAGTACTTC. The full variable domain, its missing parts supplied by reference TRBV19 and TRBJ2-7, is DGGITQSPKYLFRKEGQNVTLSCEQNLNHDAMYWYRQDPGQGLRLIYYSQIVNDFQKGDIAEGYSVSREKKESFPLTVTSAQKNPTAFYLCASSIGPRSEQYFGPGTRLTVT.

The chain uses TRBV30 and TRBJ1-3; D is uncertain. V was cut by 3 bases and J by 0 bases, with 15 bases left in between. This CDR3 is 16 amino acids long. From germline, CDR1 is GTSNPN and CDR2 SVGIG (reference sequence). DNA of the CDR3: TGTGCCTGGAGCACTGGGCGGGTAGGCTCTGGAAACACCATATATTTT. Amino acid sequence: CAWSTGRVGSGNTIYF.

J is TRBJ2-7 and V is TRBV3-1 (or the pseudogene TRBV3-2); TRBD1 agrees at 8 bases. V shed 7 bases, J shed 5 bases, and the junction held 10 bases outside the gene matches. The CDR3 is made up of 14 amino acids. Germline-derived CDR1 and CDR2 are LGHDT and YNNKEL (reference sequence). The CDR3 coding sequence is TGTGCCAGCACGCCGAGGGACAGGAGGCACGAGCAGTACTTC. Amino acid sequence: CASTPRDRRHEQYF.

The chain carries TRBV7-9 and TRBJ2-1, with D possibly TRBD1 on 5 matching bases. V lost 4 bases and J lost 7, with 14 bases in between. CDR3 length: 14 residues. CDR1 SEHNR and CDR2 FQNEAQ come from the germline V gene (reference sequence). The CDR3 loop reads CASSSIGVQNEQFF. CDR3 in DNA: TGTGCCAGCAGCTCGATAGGGGTGCAGAATGAGCAGTTCTTC.

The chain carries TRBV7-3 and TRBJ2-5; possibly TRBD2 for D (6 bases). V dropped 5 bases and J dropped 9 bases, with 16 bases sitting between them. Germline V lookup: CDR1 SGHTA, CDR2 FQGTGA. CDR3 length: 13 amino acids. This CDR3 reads CASSPGTQLAQYF. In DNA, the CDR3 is TGTGCCAGCAGCCCCGGGACTCAGCTGGCCCAGTACTTC.

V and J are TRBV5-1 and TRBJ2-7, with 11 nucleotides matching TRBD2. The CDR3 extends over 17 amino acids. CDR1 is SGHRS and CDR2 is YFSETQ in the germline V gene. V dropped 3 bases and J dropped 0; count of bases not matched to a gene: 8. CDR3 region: CASSWETSGTLSYEQYF. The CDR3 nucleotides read TGCGCCAGCAGCTGGGAGACTAGCGGGACCCTCTCCTACGAGCAGTACTTC.

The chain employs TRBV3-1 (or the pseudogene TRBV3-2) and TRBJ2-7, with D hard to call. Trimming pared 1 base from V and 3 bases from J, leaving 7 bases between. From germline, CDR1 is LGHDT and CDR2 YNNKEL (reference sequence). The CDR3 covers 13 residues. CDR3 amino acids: CASSQASYYEQYF. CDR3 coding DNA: TGTGCCAGCAGCCAAGCGAGCTACTACGAGCAGTACTTC.

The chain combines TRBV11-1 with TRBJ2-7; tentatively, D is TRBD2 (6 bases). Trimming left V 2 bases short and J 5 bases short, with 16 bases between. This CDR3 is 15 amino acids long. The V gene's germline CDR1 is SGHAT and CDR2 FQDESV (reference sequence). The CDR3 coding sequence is TGTGCCAGCAGCTTAAAGCGGGCGGGTGCGGACGAGCAGTACTTC. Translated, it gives CASSLKRAGADEQYF.

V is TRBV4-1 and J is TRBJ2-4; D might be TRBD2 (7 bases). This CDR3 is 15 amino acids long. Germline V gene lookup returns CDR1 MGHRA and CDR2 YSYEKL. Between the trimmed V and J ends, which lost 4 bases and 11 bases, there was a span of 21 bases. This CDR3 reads CASSRVQERGGLQYF. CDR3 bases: TGCGCCAGCAGCCGCGTCCAAGAGAGGGGGGGCCTTCAGTACTTC.

The CDR3 reads CASSVSSGNTIYF. In DNA form, the CDR3 reads TGTGCCAGCAGTGTGAGCTCTGGAAACACCATATATTTT. The V and J genes are TRBV25-1 and TRBJ1-3; no definite D call. The length of the CDR3 is 13 residues. With 4 bases removed from V and 0 bases from J, the gap between germline ends came to 4 bases. CDR1 and CDR2 from the germline V gene are MGHDK and SYGVNS.

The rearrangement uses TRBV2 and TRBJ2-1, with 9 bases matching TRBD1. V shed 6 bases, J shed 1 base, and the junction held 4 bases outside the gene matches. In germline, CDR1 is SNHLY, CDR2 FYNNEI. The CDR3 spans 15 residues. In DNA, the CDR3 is TGTGCCAGCAGCGTACAGGGGGCGTCCTACAATGAGCAGTTCTTC. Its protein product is CASSVQGASYNEQFF.

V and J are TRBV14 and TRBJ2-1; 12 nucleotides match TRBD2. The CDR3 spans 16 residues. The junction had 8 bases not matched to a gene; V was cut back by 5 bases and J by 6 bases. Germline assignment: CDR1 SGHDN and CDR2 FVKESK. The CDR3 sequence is CASSTLPGLAGNEQFF. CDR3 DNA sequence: TGTGCCAGCAGCACTCTCCCGGGACTAGCGGGCAATGAGCAGTTCTTC.

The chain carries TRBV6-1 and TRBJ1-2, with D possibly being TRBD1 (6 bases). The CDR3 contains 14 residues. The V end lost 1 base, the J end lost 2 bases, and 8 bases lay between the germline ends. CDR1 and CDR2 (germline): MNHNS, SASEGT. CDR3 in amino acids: CASSEETGNYGYTF. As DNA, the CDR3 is TGTGCCAGCAGTGAAGAAACAGGGAACTATGGCTACACCTTC.

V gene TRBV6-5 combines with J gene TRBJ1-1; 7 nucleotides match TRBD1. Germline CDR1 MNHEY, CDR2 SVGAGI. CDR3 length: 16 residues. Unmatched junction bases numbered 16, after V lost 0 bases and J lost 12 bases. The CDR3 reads CASSYSKGRGAPGTFF. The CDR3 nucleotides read TGTGCCAGCAGTTACTCGAAGGGCAGGGGGGCGCCAGGAACTTTCTTT.

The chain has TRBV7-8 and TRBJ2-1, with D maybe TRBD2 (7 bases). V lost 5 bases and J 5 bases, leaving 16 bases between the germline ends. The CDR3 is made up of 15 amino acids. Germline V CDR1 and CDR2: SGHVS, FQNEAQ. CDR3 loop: CASSPRGGTDNEQFF. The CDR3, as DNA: TGTGCCAGCAGCCCTAGGGGGGGGACCGACAATGAGCAGTTCTTC.

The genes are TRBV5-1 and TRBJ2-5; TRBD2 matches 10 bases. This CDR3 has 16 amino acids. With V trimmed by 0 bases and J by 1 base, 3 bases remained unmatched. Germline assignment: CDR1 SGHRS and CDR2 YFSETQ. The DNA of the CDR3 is TGCGCCAGCAGCTTGGAGGCTAGCGGGGGCCAAGAGACCCAGTACTTC. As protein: CASSLEASGGQETQYF.

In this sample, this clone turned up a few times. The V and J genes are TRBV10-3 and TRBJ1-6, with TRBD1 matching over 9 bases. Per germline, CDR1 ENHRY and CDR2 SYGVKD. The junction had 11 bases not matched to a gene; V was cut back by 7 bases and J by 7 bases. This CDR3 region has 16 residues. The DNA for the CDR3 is TGTGCCATCAATAGCCACCGGGACAGGGACAATTCACCCCTCCACTTT. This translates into CAINSHRDRDNSPLHF.

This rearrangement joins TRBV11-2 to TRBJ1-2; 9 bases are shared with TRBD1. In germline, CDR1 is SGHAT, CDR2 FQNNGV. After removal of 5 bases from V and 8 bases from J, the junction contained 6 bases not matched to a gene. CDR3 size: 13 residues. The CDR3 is CASSPRTGAGYTF. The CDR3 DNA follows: TGTGCCAGCAGCCCGCGGACAGGGGCCGGCTACACCTTC.